This TCR beta chain comes out of a study of technical replicates of blood from a few donors. The CDR3 is 13 amino acids. The V and J ends lost 5 bases and 1 base, in that order; junction bases with no gene match: 2. Per germline, CDR1 LNHDA and CDR2 SQIVND (reference sequence). Some clones are missing from TCRdb's copy, which holds only in-frame ones; the method was immunoSEQ multiplex PCR. The data hold approximately 70,000 clones, with around 95% observed a single time. The TCR was taken from a human donor in good health. Sequenced material: T cells isolated from PBMCs. V is TRBV19 and J is TRBJ2-7; 7 bases map to TRBD1. The CDR3 loop is CASSPGGSYEQYF. The CDR3 DNA is TGTGCCAGTAGTCCAGGGGGTTCCTACGAGCAGTACTTC.